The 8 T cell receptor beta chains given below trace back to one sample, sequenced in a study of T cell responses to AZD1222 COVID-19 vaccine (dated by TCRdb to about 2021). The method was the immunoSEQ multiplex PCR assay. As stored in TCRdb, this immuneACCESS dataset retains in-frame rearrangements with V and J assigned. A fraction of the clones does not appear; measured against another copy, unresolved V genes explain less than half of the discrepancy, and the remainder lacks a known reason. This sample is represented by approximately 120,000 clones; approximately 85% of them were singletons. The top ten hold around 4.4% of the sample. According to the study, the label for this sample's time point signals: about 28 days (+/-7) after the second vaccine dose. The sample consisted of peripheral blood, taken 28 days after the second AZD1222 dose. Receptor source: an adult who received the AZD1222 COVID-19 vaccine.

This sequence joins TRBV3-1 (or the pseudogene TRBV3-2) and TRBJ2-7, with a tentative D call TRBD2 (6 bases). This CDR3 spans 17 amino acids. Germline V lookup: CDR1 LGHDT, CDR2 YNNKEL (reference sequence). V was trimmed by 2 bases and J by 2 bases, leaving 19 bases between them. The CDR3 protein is CASSQSAGPTNPYEQYF. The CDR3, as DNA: TGTGCCAGCAGCCAATCCGCGGGGCCGACTAACCCCTACGAGCAGTACTTC.

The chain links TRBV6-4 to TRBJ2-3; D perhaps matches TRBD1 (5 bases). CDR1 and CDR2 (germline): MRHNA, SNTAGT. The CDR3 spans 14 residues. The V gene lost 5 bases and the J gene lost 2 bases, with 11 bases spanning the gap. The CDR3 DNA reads TGTGCCAGCAGTAAAATGGGGCCCACAGATACGCAGTATTTT. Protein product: CASSKMGPTDTQYF.

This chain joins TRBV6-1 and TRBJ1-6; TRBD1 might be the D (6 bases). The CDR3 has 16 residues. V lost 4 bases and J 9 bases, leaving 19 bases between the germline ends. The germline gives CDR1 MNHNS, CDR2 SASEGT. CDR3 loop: CASSVDSFGPGSPLHF. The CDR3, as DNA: TGTGCCAGCAGTGTGGACAGTTTTGGACCGGGTTCACCCCTCCACTTT.

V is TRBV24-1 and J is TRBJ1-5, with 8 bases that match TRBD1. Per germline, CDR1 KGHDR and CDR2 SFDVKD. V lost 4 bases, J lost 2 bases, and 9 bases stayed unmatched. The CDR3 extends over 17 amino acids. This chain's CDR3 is CATSEHRTGWRNQPQHF. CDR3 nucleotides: TGTGCCACCAGTGAACACAGGACAGGGTGGCGCAATCAGCCCCAGCATTTT.

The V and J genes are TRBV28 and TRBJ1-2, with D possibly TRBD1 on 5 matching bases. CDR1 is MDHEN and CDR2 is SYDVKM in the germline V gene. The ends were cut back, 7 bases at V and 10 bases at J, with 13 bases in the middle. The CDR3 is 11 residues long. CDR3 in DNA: TGTGCCAGCACTAGTCAGGGAGACTACACCTTC. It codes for CASTSQGDYTF.

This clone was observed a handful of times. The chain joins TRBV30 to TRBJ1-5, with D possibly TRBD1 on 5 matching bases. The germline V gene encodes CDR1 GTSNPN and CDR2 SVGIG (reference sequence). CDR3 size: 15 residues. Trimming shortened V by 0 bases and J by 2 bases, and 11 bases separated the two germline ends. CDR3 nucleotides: TGTGCCTGGAGTGTACGAAGGGGAGGCAATCAGCCCCAGCATTTT. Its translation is CAWSVRRGGNQPQHF.

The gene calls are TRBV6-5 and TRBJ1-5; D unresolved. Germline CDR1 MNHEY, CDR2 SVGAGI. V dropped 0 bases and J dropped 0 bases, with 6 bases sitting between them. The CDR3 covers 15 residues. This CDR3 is CASSYSDASNQPQHF. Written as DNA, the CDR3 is TGTGCCAGCAGTTACTCGGACGCTAGCAATCAGCCCCAGCATTTT.

The CDR3 bases are TGTGCCAGCATCTCCTCTGAGGAGCAGTACTTC. It yields the protein CASISSEEQYF. This chain joins TRBV28 and TRBJ2-7, with D uncertain. The CDR3 runs 11 residues. Germline lookup yields CDR1 MDHEN and CDR2 SYDVKM. V was shortened by 7 bases and J by 7 bases, with 11 bases between the two germline ends. The whole variable domain, filled in from reference TRBV28 and TRBJ2-7, reads DVKVTQSSRYLVKRTGEKVFLECVQDMDHENMFWYRQDPGLGLRLIYFSYDVKMKEKGDIPEGYSVSREKKERFSLILESASTNQTSMYLCASISSEEQYFGPGTRLTVT.